What follows describes a single TCR beta chain. Its binding antigen is unknown. No much larger clone exists at a distance of one base, and base qualities are not known. The data were obtained in a study of blood T cell repertoires in COVID-19 (dated by TCRdb to the early 2020s). In terms of the full investigation: Collaborator samples came from the United States, Italy and Spain and covered acute and convalescent phases of COVID-19. The material from the prospective study consisted of cDNA or gDNA derived from T cells, B-cell-depleted T cells, or PBMCs. Subjects who had been exposed to COVID-19, were actively infected with it, or had recovered from it provided the deeply sampled blood TCRbeta repertoires that made up the dataset. A freely available public database, intended as a resource for researchers studying the immune response to SARS-CoV-2, is where the repertoires were released. Samples were obtained from the ongoing ImmuneRACE study (first 160 participants) and from some 1,300 subjects provided by 6 global collaborators. Nearly every sample came with metadata listing a de-identified subject ID, COVID-19 status, age in years and sex. Where available, HLA class I and class II types were taken from metadata supplied by the sample provider and were not determined by assay-based typing. Results the study describes overall, beyond this receptor: How much clinical and demographic metadata was included differed by source and by participant, and the metadata was provided uncurated.

Taken from the germline V gene (reference sequence), the CDR1 and CDR2 loops are MNHNY and SVGAGI. The CDR3 measures 16 amino acids from cysteine to phenylalanine. The DNA shown is the 48-base CDR3, in frame from base 1. Compared with germline, V lacks 8 bases and J lacks 0 bases; bases without a gene match: 8. TCRbeta CDR3 regions were amplified from genomic DNA using the immunoSEQ Assay, a bias-controlled multiplex PCR. The authors' analysis ran thus. The number of nucleated cells in each sample was estimated from the amplification of reference gene primers within the assay. To quantify the absolute abundance of each unique TCRbeta CDR3 rearrangement, sequence reads were collapsed and filtered. Productive Simpson clonality was computed per sample as the square root of Simpson's diversity index over productive rearrangements. TCRdb retrieved this table from immuneACCESS and kept in-frame rearrangements only. Not all clones are present; in checked studies, unresolved V genes account for under half, and no reason is known for the remainder. V and J calls and clone size are copied from that table; D and trimming were computed from the DNA. Counted in this sample were 200,000 to 300,000 clones; 70% to 90% of them appeared once. Clones ranked in the top ten supply approximately 3% of the sample.

A second Seattle source provided samples from volunteer blood donors who had recovered from COVID-19. The collaborating institutions used their own protocols to collect whole blood in K2EDTA tubes. Collaborator samples were shipped for TCRbeta analysis as frozen whole blood, isolated PBMCs, or DNA extracted from either sample type. The specimen sequenced was peripheral blood. This sequence originates from a woman in her 30s who had recovered from COVID-19. In this chain, TRBV6-6 is recombined with TRBJ1-3, and 9 bases in between align with TRBD1. The bases read TGTGCCAGCTCTAACCGGGACAGGGTCTCTGGAAACACCATATATTTT. It translates to CASSNRDRVSGNTIYF.